The 2 T cell receptor beta chains given below trace back to one sample, sequenced in a study of tumor-infiltrating lymphocytes in oesophageal squamous cell carcinoma. MiXCR, run by TCRdb on the PCR reads, gives a single entry per CDR3 protein. The sample lists about 23,000 distinct CDR3 sequences; under 50% were seen once. The sequencing input was esophageal tumor tissue. These receptors came from a male donor with esophageal squamous cell carcinoma.

This clonotype has ten or more counts. The chain couples TRBV7-9 to TRBJ2-1; TRBD2 agrees at 8 bases. V gave up 5 bases and J gave up 2 bases; unmatched junction bases: 5. Germline CDR1 is SEHNR and CDR2 is FQNEAQ (reference sequence). CDR3 length: 15 residues. This CDR3 reads CASSPSGGAYNEQFF. The CDR3 DNA is TGTGCCAGCAGCCCAAGCGGGGGTGCCTACAATGAGCAGTTCTTC.

By frequency in the sample, this clonotype is medium-sized. The rearrangement uses TRBV6-1 and TRBJ2-3, with D perhaps matching TRBD1 (5 bases). This CDR3 spans 16 amino acids. Trimming stripped 6 bases from V and 2 bases from J, with 18 bases between. Looked up from germline, CDR1 is MNHNS and CDR2 is SASEGT. The CDR3 loop reads CASSLSSQGDTDTQYF. The CDR3 DNA is TGTGCCAGCAGCCTATCCTCCCAGGGTGACACAGATACGCAGTATTTT.